This note documents a single TCR beta chain sequence. What it binds is unknown. The data derive from a study of cytomegalovirus exposure and HLA in healthy donors. Study results and limitations: A few of the chains that were CMV-associated were confirmed in vitro to be specific for CMV antigens.

CDR1 and CDR2 (germline): SNHLY, FYNNEI. The CDR3 is 15 residues long. V was pared by 3 bases and J by 3 bases, with 8 bases of the junction left unmatched. Both 60 Vbeta primers and 13 Jbeta primers went into the PCR. Some clones are missing from TCRdb's copy, which holds only in-frame ones; the method was immunoSEQ multiplex PCR. The sample has about 160,000 clones, 86% seen once; the top ten hold nearly 2%. Likely unrecorded immune exposures existed in these nominally healthy donors. This TCR was sampled from a woman aged 18-29 years in good health and CMV-seronegative. This chain connects TRBV2 to TRBJ2-7, with 7 positions matching TRBD2. Sequencing was carried out using PBMCs. CDR3 amino acids: CASSDVASGLYEQYF. CDR3 DNA: TGTGCCAGCAGTGATGTGGCTAGCGGACTCTACGAGCAGTACTTC.